This T cell receptor (beta chain) was sequenced during a study of vaccination and CD4 T cells after COVID-19. Concerning this clonotype: Its antigen is unknown.

This CDR3 is 13 amino acids long. CDR1 and CDR2 from the germline V gene are LNHDA and SQIVND (reference sequence). The ends were cut back, 4 bases at V and 1 base at J, with 7 bases in the middle. Sequencing of cultured CD4+ T cell DNA used the Oncomine TCR Beta short-read assay. TCRdb recomputed calls from the PCR reads with MiXCR, one row per CDR3 protein. The sample holds some 26,000 distinct CDR3 sequences; about 50% are singletons and the top ten take about 30%. The treatment is: roughly 10-day PBMC culture with coronavirus spike peptide pools or control peptides (ViraFEST assay). Healthy vaccinees, negative for nucleocapsid antibodies before and after vaccination, had no earlier SARS-CoV-2 infection. The authors swapped half the medium for fresh IL-2 medium on days 3 and 7.

The chain employs TRBV19 and TRBJ2-5; the D is unclear. This receptor was obtained from a human donor who received a COVID-19 vaccine. The source was CD4+ T cells from blood, cultured in vitro, collected before SARS-CoV-2 vaccination. The CDR3 DNA reads as TGTGCCAGTAGTAGGGTAACCCAAGAGACCCAGTACTTC. This sequence encodes CASSRVTQETQYF.